This T cell receptor beta chain was observed in a study of CD8+ T cells in alopecia areata (dated by TCRdb to between 2018 and 2020). Some background on the complete study: The treated patients took part in an open-label pilot trial in which moderate-to-severe alopecia areata was treated with oral tofacitinib at 5 to 10 mg twice daily. Scalp clonality was compared across normal scalp (n=4), patchy alopecia areata scalp (n=8), and alopecia totalis/universalis scalp (n=8). In treated patients, disease severity was measured using the SALT score, which gives the percentage of scalp surface area affected. To study T cell clonal expansion in alopecia areata, the researchers applied high-throughput TCRbeta sequencing to both the C3H/HeJ mouse model and human patients. Patients received tofacitinib for 6 to 18 months and were then followed off drug for 6 months to check for delayed response and recurrence. Tofacitinib-treated patients had biopsies at baseline and at 4 and 24 weeks of treatment, with a later scalp biopsy in several patients. Human TCRbeta sequencing covered scalp tissue and sorted CD4+ and CD8+ peripheral blood T cells from patchy and totalis/universalis alopecia areata patients and healthy controls. The RNA source kit depended on sample type: the PAXgene miRNA kit for fixed scalp, the miRNeasy kit for PBMCs, and the RNeasy kit for mouse skin. immunoSEQ multiplex PCR using 35 Vbeta forward primers and 13 Jbeta reverse primers was used to amplify TCRbeta CDR3 regions. What the work shows at the level of the full study, not this receptor alone: Unlike mouse skin, which is dominated by gammadelta T cells, normal human skin has resident alphabeta T cells that are also sequenced, and this complicates analysis of the scalp TCR repertoire. Many expanded lesional clones were found to persist in scalp and blood during tofacitinib treatment, and relapse after treatment cessation may be partly explained by this persistence. Shared TCR sequences between patients were less evident than in mice, which may be partly attributable to HLA diversity in the patient population. Higher clonality and more expanded CD8+ clones were observed in lesional scalp than in normal scalp, particularly in alopecia totalis/universalis, a finding suggestive of antigenic drive. Because the treated cohort was small and had only one nonresponder, larger studies are needed to examine links between baseline CD8+ expansion and response. Tofacitinib significantly decreased scalp clonality and the number of expanded CD8+ clones among the top 100 scalp clones.

Interpreted using the paper, the time point label stands for: 4 weeks on oral tofacitinib. In the paper's terms, the treatment or condition label means: oral pan-JAK inhibitor, 5-10 mg twice daily. From alopecia areata patients, peripheral blood was collected along with lesional scalp punch biopsies. PBMCs were separated by density centrifugation and stained for CD3, CD4 and CD8, after which CD4+ and CD8+ T cells were sorted on a FACSAria. The receptor library was made with the immunoSEQ multiplex PCR assay. For TCR sequencing, RNA was extracted from every sample and reverse transcribed into cDNA to serve as template. First-strand cDNA was synthesized with SuperScript III using a 2:1 mix of oligo-dT and random hexamers. Amplification bias was assessed with a synthetic immune receptor repertoire, and residual bias was removed computationally. The original pipeline was this. Raw reads were preprocessed to remove errors, and CDR3 was defined by IMGT conventions from the conserved cysteine to phenylalanine. Clonality was computed by normalizing Shannon entropy by log2 of the number of productive unique TCRs and subtracting the result from 1. Whether each scalp clone was CD4 or CD8 was inferred by checking scalp TCRbeta sequences against the CD4 and CD8 repertoires from sorted blood. This immuneACCESS table, as held by TCRdb, lists in-frame sequences with V and J called but not all clones. Of the missing ones, under half trace to an unresolved V gene in checked studies; the others have no known cause. Clone size and the V and J calls come from that table; the DNA yielded D and trimming. The sample data list more than 110,000 clones, and 54% of these were observed just once. The biggest ten clones account for about 15% of the sample.

On this clone itself: The antigen it binds to is not known. Within one base of it there is no much larger clone, and no base qualities were kept.

V was cut back by 6 bases and J by 7 bases, leaving a gap of 15 bases between them. There are 12 amino acids in the CDR3, from cysteine to phenylalanine inclusive. Just the 36-base CDR3 DNA is kept, in frame starting at base 1. CDR1 and CDR2 were assigned from the germline V gene as SQVTM and ANQGSEA. The sequenced sample was CD8+ T cells sorted from blood, obtained at week 4, from a patient treated with tofacitinib. The sequence was obtained from a human donor with alopecia areata. The chain was built from TRBV29-1 and TRBJ1-2; possibly the D gene is TRBD1, per 6 matching bases. This receptor has the CDR3 CSVQLVQGGYTF. DNA sequence: TGCAGCGTCCAACTGGTACAGGGTGGCTACACCTTC. Reference TRBV29-1 and TRBJ1-2 proteins supply the regions before and after the CDR3; the full variable domain is: SAVISQKPSRDICQRGTSLTIQCQVDSQVTMMFWYRQQPGQSLTLIATANQGSEATYESGFVIDKFPISRPNLTFSTLTVSNMSPEDSSIYLCSVQLVQGGYTFGSGTRLTVV.